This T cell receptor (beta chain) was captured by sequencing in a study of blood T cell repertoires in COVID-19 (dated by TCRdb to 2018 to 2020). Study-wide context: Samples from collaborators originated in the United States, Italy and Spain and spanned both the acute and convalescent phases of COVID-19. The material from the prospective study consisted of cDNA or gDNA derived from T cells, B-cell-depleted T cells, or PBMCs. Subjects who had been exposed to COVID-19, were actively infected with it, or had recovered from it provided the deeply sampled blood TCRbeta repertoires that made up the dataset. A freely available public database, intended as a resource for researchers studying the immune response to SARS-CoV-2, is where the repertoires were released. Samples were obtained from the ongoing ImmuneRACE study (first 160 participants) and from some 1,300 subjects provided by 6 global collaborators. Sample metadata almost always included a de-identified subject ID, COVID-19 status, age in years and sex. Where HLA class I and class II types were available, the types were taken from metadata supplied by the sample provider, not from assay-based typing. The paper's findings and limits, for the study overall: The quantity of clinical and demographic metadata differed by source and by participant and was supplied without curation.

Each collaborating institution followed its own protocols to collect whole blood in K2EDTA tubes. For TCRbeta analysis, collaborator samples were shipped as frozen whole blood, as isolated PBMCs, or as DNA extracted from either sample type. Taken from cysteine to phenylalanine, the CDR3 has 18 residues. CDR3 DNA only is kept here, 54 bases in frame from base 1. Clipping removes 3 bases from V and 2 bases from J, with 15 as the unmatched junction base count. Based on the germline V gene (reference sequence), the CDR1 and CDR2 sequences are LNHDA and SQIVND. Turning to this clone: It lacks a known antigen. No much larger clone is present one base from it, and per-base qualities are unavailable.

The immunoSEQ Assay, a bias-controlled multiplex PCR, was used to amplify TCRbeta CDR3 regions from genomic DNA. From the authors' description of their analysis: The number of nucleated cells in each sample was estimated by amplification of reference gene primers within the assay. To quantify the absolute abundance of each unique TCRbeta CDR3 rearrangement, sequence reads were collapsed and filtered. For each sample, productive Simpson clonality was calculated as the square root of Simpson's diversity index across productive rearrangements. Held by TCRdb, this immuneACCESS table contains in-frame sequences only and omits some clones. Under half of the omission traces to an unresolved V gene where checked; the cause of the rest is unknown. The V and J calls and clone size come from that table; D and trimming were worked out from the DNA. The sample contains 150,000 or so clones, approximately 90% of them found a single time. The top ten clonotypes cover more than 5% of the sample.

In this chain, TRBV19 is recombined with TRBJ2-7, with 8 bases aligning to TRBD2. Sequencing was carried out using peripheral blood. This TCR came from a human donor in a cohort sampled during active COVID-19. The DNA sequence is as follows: TGTGCCAGTAGTATCAACCCCCCCCAGCGGGGGCTAACCTACGAGCAGTACTTC. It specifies CASSINPPQRGLTYEQYF.